This TCR beta chain comes out of a study of T cells after yellow fever vaccination. Findings and limits, study-wide: Across the CD4 and CD8 compartments, a small share of clonotypes was present in both. Clones from primary vaccination mostly reappeared after the booster (around 96% CD4, about 85% CD8).

This clonotype was observed a few times. Its matching antigen is unknown. TCRdb used MiXCR to reprocess the 5' RACE reads, holding one entry per CDR3 protein. The sample carries around 250,000 distinct CDR3 sequences, 6.9% recorded once. This receptor was taken from a young man who received the YFV17D yellow fever vaccine. The source was CD4+ T cells sorted from PBMCs, collected 15 days after the yellow fever booster vaccination.

DNA for the CDR3: TGTGCCAGCAGCCCCTCGGACCCAAGACGGTTCTTC. Its protein is CASSPSDPRRFF. The gene calls are TRBV7-8 and TRBJ2-1; the D is unclear. The length of the CDR3 is 12 residues. The ends were cut back, 5 bases at V and 15 bases at J, with 17 bases in the middle. Germline lookup yields CDR1 SGHVS and CDR2 FQNEAQ.